The clone carrying this T cell receptor beta chain was found once. Its target is unknown. The CDR3 covers 16 residues. The ends were cut back, 0 bases at V and 5 bases at J, with 16 bases in the middle. Germline-derived CDR1 and CDR2 are SGHAT and FQNNGV. A multiplex PCR was run with 60 Vbeta primers and 13 Jbeta primers. TCRdb's copy holds only in-frame clones and misses some; the assay was immunoSEQ multiplex PCR. Seen here are around 190,000 clones, roughly 86% observed once, and the top ten hold roughly 1.7%. These data come from a study of cytomegalovirus exposure and HLA in healthy donors. Study results and caveats: In a later analysis, DRB1 alleles had the most associated TCRs; HLA-C alleles the fewest. A list of 150 or so TCR beta chains associated with cytomegalovirus was given.

Donors were ostensibly healthy at sampling, although undocumented immune exposures were probable. What was sequenced was PBMCs. This clonotype was obtained from a young woman in good health and CMV-seronegative. The rearrangement joins TRBV11-2 to TRBJ2-5; D possibly corresponds to TRBD2 (6 bases). The CDR3 loop is CASSLEPVVGLETQYF. The CDR3 nucleotides read TGTGCCAGCAGCTTAGAACCCGTGGTGGGACTTGAGACCCAGTACTTC.